The 30 T cell receptor beta chains below all came from one sample that was sequenced in a study of prognosis after radiotherapy for stage I lung cancer (dated by TCRdb to the early 2020s). Sequencing was performed on an Illumina HiSeq 3000. The TCR beta CDR3 region was amplified from genomic DNA by two rounds of multiplex PCR. In the first PCR round, primers specific to each TRBV and TRBJ gene were used, and the primer sequences were filed in Chinese patent CN105087789A. The raw public reads went through TCRdb reprocessing: fastp at Q25, MiXCR clone calling, in-frame beta chains kept. Here each entry gathers all rows of one CDR3 protein and keeps the most common genes and DNA. The sample table shows roughly 30,000 distinct CDR3 sequences, and approximately 35% are seen once. 27% of the sample belongs to the ten largest clones. The sequenced sample was PBMCs, obtained before or after stereotactic body radiation therapy (not recorded which). These receptors all stem from a donor aged 50 or older with non-small cell lung cancer.

This clonotype was found many times. The genes are TRBV6-1 and TRBJ1-4; 8 positions agree with TRBD1. Germline trimming cut 2 bases from V and 8 bases from J; bases unmatched to any gene: 7. The CDR3 length is 15 residues. The germline V gene encodes CDR1 MNHNS and CDR2 SASEGT. CDR3 residues: CASSETTGGGEKLFF. The CDR3 nucleotides read TGTGCCAGCAGTGAAACAACAGGGGGGGGGGAAAAACTGTTTTTT.

This clonotype has at least ten counts. V gene TRBV19 combines with J gene TRBJ2-7; 9 bases map to TRBD1. The germline CDR1 and CDR2 sequences are LNHDA and SQIVND (reference sequence). J lost 4 bases, V lost 3 bases, and 4 bases had no gene match. The CDR3 has 14 residues. CDR3 loop: CASSILDRGYEQYF. The CDR3 DNA is TGTGCCAGTAGTATTTTGGACAGGGGTTACGAGCAGTACTTC.

This clonotype was recorded at least ten times. A much larger clone is a single base away; this may be a read error. The chain couples TRBV5-1 to TRBJ2-7; D is possibly TRBD1 (5 bases). V lost 3 bases and J 6 bases, leaving 13 bases between the germline ends. CDR1 and CDR2 from the germline V gene are SGHRS and YFSETQ. The CDR3 extends over 13 amino acids. The CDR3: CASSSAGRGEQYF. The CDR3, as DNA: TGCGCCAGCAGCTCGGCCGGTAGGGGCGAGCAGTACTTC.

As for this clonotype: The junction shows a germline mismatch at one end, possibly a read error. CDR3 in DNA: TGTGCCAGCAGCTACAGCAGGGTAGGACTCGAGCAGCACTTC. It translates to CASSYSRVGLEQHF. The chain couples TRBV7-2 to TRBJ2-7, with D perhaps being TRBD1 or TRBD2 (5 bases each). CDR3 length equals 14 residues. Per the germline V gene, CDR1 is SGHTA and CDR2 is FQGNSA.

This clonotype has a count of ten or more. The chain couples TRBV24-1 to TRBJ1-2; D possibly corresponds to TRBD1 (5 bases). The CDR3 length is 13 residues. V lost 4 bases and J lost 5, with 10 bases in between. Per germline, CDR1 KGHDR and CDR2 SFDVKD. CDR3 bases: TGTGCCACCAGTGAGGGCAGGGATTATGGCTACACCTTC. The encoded protein is CATSEGRDYGYTF.

This clonotype was recorded at least ten times. The chain couples TRBV3-1 to TRBJ2-3; D gene unclear. The CDR3 runs to 15 residues. Between the trimmed V and J ends, which lost 7 bases and 0 bases, there was a span of 14 bases. Germline V CDR1 and CDR2: LGHDT, YNNKEL (reference sequence). The DNA for the CDR3 is TGTGCCAGCAAGCCTACATTGTCTAGCACAGATACGCAGTATTTT. Protein product: CASKPTLSSTDTQYF.

The table lists this clonotype with many counts. The J gene is TRBJ2-2, the V gene TRBV6-1; 9 bases align to TRBD2. CDR3 size: 16 residues. V lost 2 bases, J lost 1 base, and 2 bases stayed unmatched. CDR1 is MNHNS and CDR2 is SASEGT in the germline V gene. The CDR3 reads CASSEWRGGNTGELFF. DNA of the CDR3: TGTGCCAGCAGTGAATGGCGGGGGGGGAACACCGGGGAGCTGTTTTTT.

This sequence joins TRBV7-9 and TRBJ2-7; a weak D match, TRBD1 (7 bases). This CDR3 has 13 amino acids. The ends were cut back, 4 bases at V and 3 bases at J, with 10 bases in the middle. Germline V gene data show CDR1 as SEHNR and CDR2 as FQNEAQ (reference sequence). CDR3 sequence reads: CASSSGGNYEQYF. The CDR3 bases are TGTGCCAGCAGCTCAGGGGGGAACTACGAGCAGTACTTC.

This clonotype has at least ten counts. The chain recombines TRBV14 with TRBJ1-6; D may be TRBD1 (6 bases). Per the germline V gene, CDR1 is SGHDN and CDR2 is FVKESK. V lost 0 bases and J 7 bases, leaving 13 bases between the germline ends. CDR3 length equals 16 residues. The CDR3 DNA reads TGTGCCAGCAGCCAAGACCCAGGGGTCTGGAATTCACCCCTCCACTTT. It translates to CASSQDPGVWNSPLHF.

This clonotype was recorded at least ten times. The chain joins TRBV20-1 to TRBJ2-1; the D is unclear. The CDR3 consists of 13 residues. Trimming pared 3 bases from V and 4 bases from J, leaving 10 bases between. Looked up from germline, CDR1 is DFQATT and CDR2 is SNEGSKA (reference sequence). The CDR3 loop is CSASGPSYNEQFF. The CDR3 nucleotides are TGCAGTGCTAGCGGACCCTCATACAATGAGCAGTTCTTC.

To note about this clonotype: This sequence is one base from a far larger clone and is likely a read error. The chain carries TRBV6-4 and TRBJ1-3; 7 positions agree with TRBD1. Trimming at V came to 6 bases and at J to 4 bases, leaving 12 bases not matched to a gene. The CDR3 runs to 16 residues. Germline CDR1 and CDR2: MRHNA and SNTAGT. The CDR3 reads CASRPLTGTVGNTIYF. CDR3 DNA: TGTGCCAGCAGACCCCTGACCGGGACAGTGGGAAACACCATATATTTT.

A few counts support this clonotype. The chain joins TRBV6-1 to TRBJ2-3; 10 bases align to TRBD2. Germline CDR1 reads MNHNS; CDR2 reads SASEGT. This CDR3 is 15 amino acids long. V trimming: 1 base; J trimming: 6 bases; junction bases outside the gene matches: 4. The CDR3 sequence: CASSEGLAGADTQYF. The CDR3 region has the DNA TGTGCCAGCAGTGAAGGGCTAGCGGGAGCTGATACGCAGTATTTT.

Comments on this clonotype: This is likely an artifact of a read error, given a far larger clone one base away. This chain joins TRBV6-2 or TRBV6-3 and TRBJ2-6; D is undetermined. V lost 6 bases and J lost 0, with 9 bases in between. Germline V gene lookup returns CDR1 MNHEY and CDR2 SVGEGT. The CDR3 has 15 amino acids. In DNA, the CDR3 is TGTGCCAGCAGCACCACGAACTCTGGGGCCAACGTCCTGACTTTC. Protein: CASSTTNSGANVLTF.

Notes on this clonotype: A much more abundant neighbour one base away suggests this may be a read error. The CDR3 ends on some other residue instead of the conserved phenylalanine or tryptophan, so this is likely a read error. This sequence joins TRBV3-1 and TRBJ1-2, with D perhaps matching TRBD1 (6 bases). The CDR3 totals 14 residues. Germline CDR1 reads LGHDT; CDR2 reads YNNKEL (reference sequence). V was trimmed by 1 base and J by 6 bases, leaving 12 bases between them. The CDR3 DNA sequence: TGTGCCAGCAGCCAAGCGGAGTGGGGGCATGGCTACACCCTC. Its protein is CASSQAEWGHGYTL.

Many counts were recorded for this clonotype. J is TRBJ1-4 and V is TRBV7-9; D is uncertain. The V and J ends lost 5 bases and 11 bases respectively, with 15 bases between them. This CDR3 region has 13 residues. Germline V gives CDR1 SEHNR, CDR2 FQNEAQ (reference sequence). The chain's CDR3 is CASSPDPGGKLFF. The CDR3 nucleotides are TGTGCCAGCAGCCCTGACCCCGGAGGCAAACTGTTTTTT.

In the case of this clonotype: At one end, the junction sequence differs from germline, possibly due to a read error. V is TRBV6-1 and J is TRBJ1-1; TRBD1 is a possible D gene (5 bases). In germline, CDR1 is MNHNS, CDR2 SASEGT. The CDR3 totals 15 residues. The CDR3 protein is CASTYRQTYNTESFF. The CDR3 DNA follows: TGTGCCAGCACCTACCGACAGACTTATAACACTGAATCTTTCTTT.

There are many counts of this clonotype. The chain couples TRBV7-3 to TRBJ2-3; tentative D call: TRBD1 (5 bases). Trimming left V 2 bases short and J 5 bases short, with 14 bases between. The CDR3 runs 15 residues. Germline values: CDR1 SGHTA, CDR2 FQGTGA. The CDR3 bases are TGTGCCAGCAGCTTATCCGCCGCAGGGCAAGATACGCAGTATTTT. Protein sequence: CASSLSAAGQDTQYF.

The table lists this clonotype with a few counts. A read error is possible here, since a much larger clone lies one base away. The genes are TRBV7-2 and TRBJ1-1, with D possibly TRBD1 on 5 matching bases. CDR3 length: 14 residues. The germline CDR1 and CDR2 sequences are SGHTA and FQGNSA. V dropped 2 bases and J dropped 1 base, with 8 bases sitting between them. CDR3 sequence (DNA): TGTGCCAGCAGCTTATGGGGCCCGAACACTGAAGCTTTCTTT. Amino acid sequence: CASSLWGPNTEAFF.

This clonotype was seen a few times. The genes are TRBV18 and TRBJ2-4; TRBD2 matches 8 bases. The germline V gene has CDR1 KGHSH and CDR2 LQKENI. V lost 2 bases to trimming and J lost 7 bases; unmatched junction nucleotides: 7. The CDR3 is made up of 15 amino acids. For the CDR3, the DNA is TGTGCCAGCTCACCAAAAGCGGGGGCCCCGAACATTCAGTACTTC. Protein: CASSPKAGAPNIQYF.

Points on this clonotype: An end of the junction differs from the germline gene, which may be a read error. J is TRBJ1-2 and V is TRBV7-2, with D uncertain. Germline CDR1 is SGHTA and CDR2 is FQGNSA. The CDR3 spans 15 residues. CDR3 amino acids: CASNLVVCPSGGYTF. The CDR3 bases are TGTGCCAGCAACTTAGTGGTGTGCCCCAGCGGTGGCTACACCTTC.

The chain couples TRBV5-6 to TRBJ1-1; 9 bases map to TRBD1. The trim removed 2 bases at V and 3 bases at J, leaving 2 bases unmatched. The CDR3 is made up of 14 amino acids. CDR1 is SGHDT and CDR2 is YYEEEE in the germline V gene. The CDR3 DNA is TGTGCCAGCAGCTTTGGACAGGGGTACACTGAAGCTTTCTTT. This codes for CASSFGQGYTEAFF.

This clonotype was detected ten times or more. The J gene is TRBJ2-3, the V gene TRBV3-1; 8 positions match TRBD2. The trim removed 1 base at V and 2 bases at J, leaving 8 bases unmatched. The CDR3 is 17 amino acids. Per germline, CDR1 LGHDT and CDR2 YNNKEL (reference sequence). CDR3 in amino acids: CASSQAGGGADTDTQYF. The CDR3 nucleotides read TGTGCCAGCAGCCAAGCGGGGGGGGGGGCCGACACAGATACGCAGTATTTT.

V and J are TRBV7-8 and TRBJ1-2; D is undetermined. Trimming stripped 6 bases from V and 5 bases from J, with 16 bases between. There are 14 residues in the CDR3. Germline assignment: CDR1 SGHVS and CDR2 FQNEAQ. CDR3 loop: CASSPGMGLYGYTF. The DNA for the CDR3 is TGTGCCAGCAGTCCGGGCATGGGTCTATATGGCTACACCTTC.

This clonotype was observed at least ten times. CDR3 protein: CASSSDGTEALNTEAFF. The CDR3 nucleotides read TGTGCCAGCAGTTCGGATGGGACAGAAGCTCTGAACACTGAAGCTTTCTTT. The V gene is TRBV28, the J gene TRBJ1-1, with 7 nucleotides matching TRBD1. Germline V gene lookup returns CDR1 MDHEN and CDR2 SYDVKM. V shed 4 bases, J shed 0 bases, and the junction held 11 bases outside the gene matches. This CDR3 is built from 17 residues.

At least ten counts were recorded for this clonotype. A read error may be the cause here, since a much bigger clone is one base away. The chain couples TRBV12-3 or TRBV12-4 to TRBJ2-2, with TRBD1 matching 8 bases. Trimming cost V 10 bases and J 7 bases; bases outside gene matches: 14. The CDR3 totals 15 residues. This chain's CDR3 is CANRPQGAGGGELFF. CDR3 bases: TGTGCCAACAGGCCCCAGGGGGCAGGTGGCGGGGAGCTGTTTTTT.

This clonotype has a count of ten or more. The chain uses TRBV7-2 and TRBJ1-5; D gene unclear. The CDR3 runs 14 residues. The germline CDR1 and CDR2 sequences are SGHTA and FQGNSA. V shed 1 base and J shed 9 bases, with 13 bases lying between them. The CDR3 protein is CASSLEGGLGPQHF. DNA for the CDR3: TGTGCCAGCAGCTTAGAGGGAGGCCTAGGGCCCCAGCATTTT. Full variable domain (outside the CDR3, taken from reference TRBV7-2 and TRBJ1-5): GAGVSQSPSNKVTEKGKDVELRCDPISGHTALYWYRQSLGQGLEFLIYFQGNSAPDKSGLPSDRFSAERTGGSVSTLTIQRTQQEDSAVYLCASSLEGGLGPQHFGDGTRLSIL.

For this clonotype: A junction end diverges from the germline sequence, so it may reflect a read error. The rearrangement links TRBV7-2 to TRBJ1-2; 8 bases agree with TRBD1. Germline V CDR1 and CDR2: SGHTA, FQGNSA. The CDR3 totals 15 residues. The CDR3 bases are TGTGCCAGCAGCCAACAGGGGGGTGGATTCTATGGCTACACTTTC. It yields the protein CASSQQGGGFYGYTF.

Turning to this clonotype: An end of the junction does not agree with germline; a read error may underlie this. The rearrangement joins TRBV24-1 to TRBJ1-5; weak D call: TRBD1 (6 bases). Germline values: CDR1 KGHDR, CDR2 SFDVKD. This CDR3 contains 17 residues. The CDR3 sequence is CATSYLPDRLCGQPQHF. The CDR3 DNA reads TGTGCCACCAGTTATTTACCTGACAGGCTTTGCGGTCAGCCCCAGCATTTT.

As for this clonotype: At one end, the junction sequence differs from germline, possibly due to a read error. The gene calls are TRBV19 and TRBJ2-6, with D unresolved. CDR3 length: 15 amino acids. Germline-derived CDR1 and CDR2 are LNHDA and SQIVND (reference sequence). The CDR3 sequence is CASSIDASVANFLTF. For the CDR3, the DNA is TGTGCCAGTAGTATAGATGCCTCTGTGGCCAACTTCCTGACTTTC.

The rearrangement joins TRBV3-1 to TRBJ2-5, with D perhaps matching TRBD2 (7 bases). The germline V gene encodes CDR1 LGHDT and CDR2 YNNKEL (reference sequence). The CDR3 consists of 14 residues. The V and J ends lost 3 bases and 2 bases respectively, with 10 bases between them. The CDR3 region is CASSHGGHQETQYF. Written as DNA, the CDR3 is TGTGCCAGCAGCCACGGGGGGCATCAAGAGACCCAGTACTTC.